Listed below are T cell receptor beta chains from one sample, sequenced in a study of cytomegalovirus exposure and HLA in healthy donors. TCRdb's table, derived via immunoSEQ multiplex PCR, lists solely in-frame clones and lacks some. The sample includes some 63,000 clones, about 80% seen only once; the top ten take 1.5% to 2%. Sample: PBMCs. Every receptor here comes from a human donor in good health. Each CDR3 is given with its conserved first and last residue. The order of the fields is J gene, clone size, V gene, D gene, CDR3 DNA, CDR3 protein. D genes are given only for firm matches. Not every row has a clone size; where given, it reads once, few, many or a size class.

TRBJ1-2 - TRBV7-9 - TGTGCCAGCAGCTTAGTCCTACTCTATGGCTACACCTTC CASSLVLLYGYTF
TRBJ1-1 - TRBV9 - TGTGCCAGCAGACCACGGGCGACAGGGAACACTGAAGCTTTCTTT CASRPRATGNTEAFF
TRBJ2-3 - TRBV6-4 TRBD2 TGTGCCAGCAGTGAAGGCGGGGGGGCAGATACGCAGTATTTT CASSEGGGADTQYF
TRBJ2-7 - TRBV7-2 TRBD2 TGTGCCAGCAGAAGGACTAGCGGAATCTACGAGCAGTACTTC CASRRTSGIYEQYF
TRBJ1-1 - TRBV19 - TGTGCCAGTAGTCCACAGGCAAACACTGAAGCTTTCTTT CASSPQANTEAFF
TRBJ2-7 - TRBV4-1 TRBD2 TGCGCCAGCAGCCACCTAGCGGGAGTAACCGAGCAGTACTTC CASSHLAGVTEQYF
TRBJ1-1 few TRBV6-6 - TGTGCCAGCAGTTGGGGCGGGGTGGGGATGAACACTGAAGCTTTCTTT CASSWGGVGMNTEAFF
TRBJ2-3 - TRBV11-3 - TGTGCCAGCAGCCAGGCAGCTAGCACAGATACGCAGTATTTT CASSQAASTDTQYF
TRBJ2-5 - TRBV6-6 TRBD1 TGTGCCAGCAGTTTAGGGACAGTTCGGGAGACCCAGTACTTC CASSLGTVRETQYF
TRBJ1-4 - TRBV27 - TGTGCCAGCAGCCTAAGATATAACGAAAAACTGTTTTTT CASSLRYNEKLFF
TRBJ2-7 - TRBV4-3 - TGCGCCAGCAGCCAGGGAGTAGAGGGCTCCTACGAGCAGTACTTC CASSQGVEGSYEQYF
TRBJ2-1 - TRBV10-3 - TGTGCCATCAAGAGACAGACGAGCTACAATGAGCAGTTCTTC CAIKRQTSYNEQFF
TRBJ1-5 few TRBV6-5 - TGTGCCAGCAGCCTAGAGGCAGGGGGCAATCAGCCCCAGCATTTT CASSLEAGGNQPQHF
TRBJ1-1 - TRBV4-3 - TGCGCCAGCAGCCAAGGGACACACAAACTGAACACTGAAGCTTTCTTT CASSQGTHKLNTEAFF
TRBJ1-1 - TRBV6-1 - TGTGCCAGCAGTGAACTCCAGGTGGGCCCCACTGAAGCTTTCTTT CASSELQVGPTEAFF
TRBJ2-1 - TRBV9 TRBD2 TGTGCCAGCAGCGAACGATCTAGCGGTTCCTACAATGAGCAGTTCTTC CASSERSSGSYNEQFF
TRBJ2-1 - TRBV4-2 - TGTGCCAGCAGCCCCCAACCGACAGGAACCTACAATGAGCAGTTCTTC CASSPQPTGTYNEQFF
TRBJ2-1 - TRBV13 - TGTGCCAGCAGCTTTTACAGAGACAATGAGCAGTTCTTC CASSFYRDNEQFF
TRBJ2-1 - TRBV6-4 TRBD1 TGTGCCAGCAGTGACTCGAAGGGACAGGGTAGGGATGAGCAGTTCTTC CASSDSKGQGRDEQFF
TRBJ2-3 - TRBV5-4 - TGTGCCAGCAGCTTGGCAGGCCTGACGCAGTATTTT CASSLAGLTQYF
TRBJ2-7 - TRBV11-3 TRBD1 TGTGCCAGCAGCTACAAGACAGGGTTTGCCTACGAGCAGTACTTC CASSYKTGFAYEQYF
TRBJ2-7 - TRBV11-2 TRBD1 TGTGCCAGCAGCGGCCTCCGGGACAGGGACACCTACGAGCAGTACTTC CASSGLRDRDTYEQYF
TRBJ2-7 - TRBV18 TRBD1 TGTGCCAGCTCACCGGGACAGACCTACGAGCAGTACTTC CASSPGQTYEQYF
TRBJ2-7 - TRBV11-2 - TGTGCCAGCAGCCACATCGTCTACGAGCAGTACTTC CASSHIVYEQYF
TRBJ2-1 - TRBV2 - TGTGCCAGCAGTGCCCCGTATGAGCAGTTCTTC CASSAPYEQFF
TRBJ1-3 - TRBV30 - TGTGCCTGGAACGGAGACTCTGGAAACACCATATATTTT CAWNGDSGNTIYF
TRBJ2-1 - TRBV7-2 - TGTGCCAGCAGCTTAATGAGGGCGTCCTACAATGAGCAGTTCTTC CASSLMRASYNEQFF
TRBJ1-5 - TRBV19 - TGTGCCAGTTCTCAGGGATCCAATCAGCCCCAGCATTTT CASSQGSNQPQHF
TRBJ2-5 - TRBV25-1 TRBD2 TGTGCCAGCAGCCCCCGGACTAGCGTGGAGACCCAGTACTTC CASSPRTSVETQYF
TRBJ2-3 - TRBV2 - TGTGCCAGCAGTATACAGGCTCCAGATACGCAGTATTTT CASSIQAPDTQYF
TRBJ2-1 - TRBV5-1 - TGCGCCAGCAGACTTCGGGGAAGCTCCTACAATGAGCAGTTCTTC CASRLRGSSYNEQFF
TRBJ1-1 few TRBV21-1 - TGTGCCAGCAGCTCAATCTGGACAGGCGGCCGTGAAGCTTTCTTT CASSSIWTGGREAFF
TRBJ1-5 - TRBV2 - TGTGCCAGCAGTGCCCTATGGGGAGGTCAGCCCCAGCATTTT CASSALWGGQPQHF
TRBJ1-2 once TRBV11-2 - TGTGCCAGCAGCTTAGAATTGCGGGGGGCAACGTACTATGGCTACACCTTC CASSLELRGATYYGYTF
TRBJ2-2 - TRBV7-3 - TGTGCCAGCAGCTTCGGCAGGGAATCCGGGGAGCTGTTTTTT CASSFGRESGELFF
TRBJ1-2 few TRBV6-5 - TGTGCCAGCAGTTACATCGGCAGAGCTCTTGAGGCTGGCTACACCTTC CASSYIGRALEAGYTF
TRBJ2-5 few TRBV21-1 - TGTGCCAGCAGATTTAGGGCAGGGGTGTTTCTAGGGACCCAGTACTTC CASRFRAGVFLGTQYF
TRBJ2-3 - TRBV2 - TGTGCCAGCAGCCAACTAAAGGCAGATACGCAGTATTTT CASSQLKADTQYF
TRBJ2-1 once TRBV5-1 TRBD2 TGCGCCAGCCTTCTCGGACTAGCGGCTAGGGGTGAGCAGTTCTTC CASLLGLAARGEQFF
TRBJ2-2 - TRBV5-4 - TGTGCCAGCAGCTTTGGGGACTTCACCAGGGAGCTGTTTTTT CASSFGDFTRELFF
TRBJ1-4 once TRBV7-9 - TGTTCCAGCAGCTTAGTTATCGGAGACAGGAACTCGTGGAATGAAAAACTGTTTTTT CSSSLVIGDRNSWNEKLFF
TRBJ1-6 - TRBV4-3 - TGCGCCAGCAGCCAACTAGAGGGCCGGTTTTCACCCCTCCACTTT CASSQLEGRFSPLHF
TRBJ1-4 - TRBV10-3 - TGTGCCATCAGTGAGTCCTATGCAACTAATGAAAAACTGTTTTTT CAISESYATNEKLFF
TRBJ2-3 - TRBV5-1 TRBD2 TGCGCCAGCAGCTTGGGAGCGGGAGTGGATACGCAGTATTTT CASSLGAGVDTQYF